This T cell receptor beta chain was retrieved from a study of cytomegalovirus exposure and HLA in healthy donors. Study-level results: Overall, around 160 TCR beta chains were annotated as cytomegalovirus-associated. The classifier, whose performance was assessed in both the original and validation cohorts, reportedly diagnosed cytomegalovirus status with high specificity and sensitivity. A few of the chains that were CMV-associated were confirmed in vitro to be specific for CMV antigens.

Concerning this clone itself: No antigen is known for it.

Libraries were prepared by immunoSEQ multiplex PCR; TCRdb keeps only in-frame clonotypes and omits some of them. The sample lists approximately 190,000 clones, around 84% occurring once. Trimming removed 2 bases from V and 5 bases from J, with 7 bases in between. The CDR3 runs 12 residues. Germline V gene sequence: CDR1 MNHEY, CDR2 SMNVEV (reference sequence). Donors came from a validation cohort of over a hundred subjects, distinct from the first 666-subject cohort. This TCR was sampled from a woman in her thirties in good health and CMV-seropositive. The sample comprised PBMCs. The chain uses TRBV27 and TRBJ2-7; D is possibly TRBD1 (6 bases). The CDR3 DNA sequence: TGTGCCAGCAGTTTAACAGGGCACGAGCAGTACTTC. Amino acids: CASSLTGHEQYF.